This TCR beta chain is from a study of cytomegalovirus exposure and HLA in healthy donors. Study-level points and caveats: Later on, a genetic analysis was performed. It linked a missense variant in DCLRE1C with V- and J-gene trimming of TCR beta.

With respect to this clone: Antigen: not known.

Germline V CDR1 and CDR2: LGHNA, YSLEER. The length of the CDR3 is 15 residues. Deletions cut 4 bases from V and 2 bases from J, with 13 bases between. Both 60 Vbeta primers and 13 Jbeta primers went into the PCR. Clones were read by immunoSEQ multiplex PCR, and TCRdb kept only the in-frame ones, dropping some. In the table there are 120,000 or so clones, 82% of which are singletons. Sample: PBMCs. The chain is built from TRBV4-3 and TRBJ2-3; tentatively, D is TRBD2 (5 bases). The TCR originated in a male donor in good health and CMV-seropositive. CDR3 bases: TGCGCCAGCAGCCCCTCCCGGACTTTCACAGATACGCAGTATTTT. This encodes CASSPSRTFTDTQYF.